Given below is one TCR beta chain in context. Methods used by the authors: Using reference gene primer amplification, nucleated cell counts were estimated. Libraries were prepared by immunoSEQ multiplex PCR; TCRdb keeps only in-frame clonotypes and omits some of them. V and J calls and clone size are as listed in that table; D and trimming were resolved from the DNA. In the table there are under 400,000 clones, roughly nine tenths of which are singletons. The source of the sample is a study of blood T cell repertoires in COVID-19. Study-level background: In each case, the material was cDNA or gDNA derived from T cells, B-cell-depleted T cells, or PBMCs.

Germline CDR1 is LNHDA and CDR2 is SQIVND (reference sequence). The CDR3 contains 15 residues. J was trimmed by 8 bases and V by 3 bases; bases with no gene match: 10. The V call is TRBV19, the J call TRBJ2-1, with 7 bases fitting TRBD2. The specimen sequenced was peripheral blood. This clonotype was sampled from a woman in her 30s with COVID-19, enrolled during active disease. The CDR3 is CASSMNGRSGDEQFF. The CDR3 DNA sequence: TGTGCCAGTAGTATGAACGGGAGGAGTGGGGATGAGCAGTTCTTC.